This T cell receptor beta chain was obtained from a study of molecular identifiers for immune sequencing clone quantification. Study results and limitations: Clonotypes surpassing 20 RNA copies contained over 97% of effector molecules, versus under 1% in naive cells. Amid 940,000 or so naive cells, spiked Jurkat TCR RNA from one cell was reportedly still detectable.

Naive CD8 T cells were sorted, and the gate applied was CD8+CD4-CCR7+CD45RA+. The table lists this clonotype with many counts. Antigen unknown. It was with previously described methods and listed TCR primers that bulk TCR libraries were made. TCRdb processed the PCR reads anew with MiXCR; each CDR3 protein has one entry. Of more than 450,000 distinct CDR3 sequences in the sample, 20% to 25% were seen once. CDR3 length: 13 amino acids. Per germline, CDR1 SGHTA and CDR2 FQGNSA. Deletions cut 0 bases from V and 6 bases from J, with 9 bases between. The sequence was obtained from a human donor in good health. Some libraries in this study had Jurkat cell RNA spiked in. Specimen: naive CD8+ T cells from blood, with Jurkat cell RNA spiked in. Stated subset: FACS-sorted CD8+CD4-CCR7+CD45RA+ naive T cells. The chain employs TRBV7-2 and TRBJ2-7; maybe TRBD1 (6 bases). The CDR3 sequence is CASSLAQGPEQYF. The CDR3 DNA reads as TGTGCCAGCAGCTTAGCGCAGGGGCCCGAGCAGTACTTC.